Following are 16 T cell receptor beta chains from one sample sequenced in a study of technical replicates of blood from a few donors. Only in-frame clones appear in the TCRdb table, and some are missing; sequencing was by immunoSEQ multiplex PCR. This repertoire shows 45,000 to 55,000 clones, about 95% found once; its top ten account for 0.2% to 0.25%. Sequenced input: T cells isolated from PBMCs. The receptors were sampled from a human donor in good health.

V usage is TRBV28 and J usage is TRBJ2-7; D possibly corresponds to TRBD1 (6 bases). Trimming shortened V by 2 bases and J by 3 bases, and 8 bases separated the two germline ends. CDR1 is MDHEN and CDR2 is SYDVKM in the germline V gene. The CDR3 loop spans 13 amino acids. CDR3 nucleotide sequence: TGTGCCAGCAGTTTAGCGGACAGCTACGAGCAGTACTTC. Amino acids: CASSLADSYEQYF.

The chain uses TRBV10-2 and TRBJ2-1; TRBD2 matches at 7 bases. With 8 bases clipped from V and 3 bases from J, the junction kept 7 bases outside the gene matches. The germline CDR1 and CDR2 sequences are WSHSY and SAAADI. CDR3 size: 14 residues. The CDR3 sequence is CASGERGFYNEQFF. The CDR3 nucleotides are TGCGCCAGCGGCGAGCGGGGCTTCTACAATGAGCAGTTCTTC.

The chain has TRBV10-3 and TRBJ2-1; 15 positions agree with TRBD2. The V gene's germline CDR1 is ENHRY and CDR2 SYGVKD. The CDR3 runs 19 residues. With 3 bases clipped from V and 0 bases from J, the junction kept 6 bases outside the gene matches. The CDR3 coding sequence is TGTGCCATCAGTGAACTTGGGACTAGCGGGAGGCCCTCCTACAATGAGCAGTTCTTC. This encodes CAISELGTSGRPSYNEQFF.

The chain couples TRBV7-9 to TRBJ2-2; perhaps TRBD2 as D (5 bases). Germline CDR1 reads SEHNR; CDR2 reads FQNEAQ (reference sequence). The CDR3 totals 15 residues. V lost 2 bases and J lost 3, with 10 bases in between. The CDR3 sequence: CASSLLREHTGELFF. The CDR3 nucleotides read TGTGCCAGCAGCTTATTGAGGGAGCACACCGGGGAGCTGTTTTTT.

This sequence joins TRBV5-1 and TRBJ2-3; possible D gene TRBD1, 6 bases. CDR3 size: 16 residues. The germline V and J ends were trimmed by 2 bases and 6 bases, with 19 bases remaining between them. CDR1 is SGHRS, CDR2 YFSETQ, per germline. The CDR3 sequence: CASSFNLGDIPDTQYF. The DNA for the CDR3 is TGCGCCAGCAGCTTCAATCTTGGGGACATACCGGATACGCAGTATTTT.

The rearrangement joins TRBV10-1 to TRBJ2-1, with 7 bases lining up with TRBD2. Per germline, CDR1 WNHNN and CDR2 SYGVQD (reference sequence). This CDR3 is built from 15 residues. The V segment lost 3 bases and the J segment 7 bases; nucleotides outside the gene matches: 9. The CDR3 here is CASSERTRPLNEQFF. The CDR3 bases are TGCGCCAGCAGTGAAAGGACTAGGCCTTTGAATGAGCAGTTCTTC.

This sequence joins TRBV18 and TRBJ1-2; 8 positions match TRBD1. CDR3 length: 12 amino acids. V gave up 6 bases and J gave up 8 bases; unmatched junction bases: 5. Germline values: CDR1 KGHSH, CDR2 LQKENI. The CDR3 DNA follows: TGTGCCAGCTCCATGCCAGGGGGCGGCTACACCTTC. It encodes CASSMPGGGYTF.

V and J are TRBV6-5 and TRBJ1-1; D gene ambiguous. This CDR3 has 14 residues. The germline CDR1 and CDR2 sequences are MNHEY and SVGAGI. V lost 2 bases to trimming and J lost 3 bases, with 10 bases between them. CDR3 amino acids: CASSYTIRDTEAFF. CDR3 nucleotides: TGTGCCAGCAGTTACACCATCCGGGACACTGAAGCTTTCTTT.

The chain joins TRBV11-2 to TRBJ1-5; 7 nucleotides align to TRBD1. Per the germline V gene, CDR1 is SGHAT and CDR2 is FQNNGV. J gave up 3 bases and V 3 bases, and 2 bases lay outside the gene matches. The CDR3 has 14 residues. The CDR3 sequence: CASSLGQNNQPQHF. CDR3 bases: TGTGCCAGCAGCTTGGGACAGAACAATCAGCCCCAGCATTTT.

V gene TRBV11-3 combines with J gene TRBJ2-7, with D possibly TRBD2 on 6 matching bases. The CDR3 extends over 15 amino acids. In germline, CDR1 is SGHNT, CDR2 YENEEA. The ends were cut back, 6 bases at V and 1 base at J, with 16 bases in the middle. The CDR3 sequence: CASRHPGGSSYEQYF. Here the CDR3 DNA reads TGTGCCAGCAGACACCCCGGGGGATCTTCCTACGAGCAGTACTTC.

The rearrangement joins TRBV7-2 to TRBJ2-7, with a weak D call TRBD2 (6 bases). This CDR3 has 15 residues. Trimming pared 3 bases from V and 1 base from J, leaving 13 bases between. CDR1 SGHTA and CDR2 FQGNSA come from the germline V gene. CDR3 residues: CASSFSGSRSYEQYF. The CDR3 region has the DNA TGTGCCAGCAGCTTTAGCGGTAGTAGGTCCTACGAGCAGTACTTC.

The chain recombines TRBV7-9 with TRBJ1-1, with D perhaps TRBD1 (5 bases). The CDR3 loop spans 12 amino acids. Germline loops: CDR1 SEHNR, CDR2 FQNEAQ (reference sequence). V lost 6 bases and J lost 7, with 12 bases in between. The CDR3 region is CASRYDRGEAFF. CDR3 bases: TGTGCCAGCAGGTATGACAGAGGTGAAGCTTTCTTT.

V and J are TRBV7-8 and TRBJ2-7, with 7 bases fitting TRBD1. This CDR3 has 15 residues. V was clipped by 4 bases and J by 3 bases; unmatched bases: 9. From germline, CDR1 is SGHVS and CDR2 FQNEAQ. CDR3 sequence reads: CASSSNRGRVYEQYF. CDR3 coding DNA: TGTGCCAGCAGCTCTAACAGGGGACGGGTCTACGAGCAGTACTTC.

The chain has TRBV5-6 and TRBJ1-1, with 9 bases fitting TRBD1. V shed 7 bases, J shed 4 bases, and the junction held 11 bases outside the gene matches. CDR1 is SGHDT and CDR2 is YYEEEE in the germline V gene. This CDR3 spans 15 amino acids. The CDR3 sequence: CASAARDRAFTEAFF. CDR3 nucleotide sequence: TGTGCCAGCGCTGCCCGGGACAGGGCTTTCACTGAAGCTTTCTTT.

This chain connects TRBV5-1 to TRBJ1-1; TRBD1 agrees at 8 bases. The V gene's germline CDR1 is SGHRS and CDR2 YFSETQ. After removal of 6 bases from V and 4 bases from J, the junction contained 8 bases not matched to a gene. CDR3 length: 14 amino acids. DNA for the CDR3: TGCGCCAGCAACCCTCAGGGGGCAAGCACTGAAGCTTTCTTT. Amino acids: CASNPQGASTEAFF.

The chain recombines TRBV15 with TRBJ2-7, with D possibly being TRBD1 (6 bases). CDR3 length equals 13 residues. V was cut by 1 base and J by 6 bases, with 10 bases left in between. Germline V CDR1 and CDR2: LNHNV, YYDKDF (reference sequence). The CDR3 region has the DNA TGTGCCACCAGCAGAGCAGGGGTCTCCGAGCAGTACTTC. It specifies CATSRAGVSEQYF.